The 5 T cell receptor beta chains in this list originate from one sample, sequenced in a study of cytomegalovirus exposure and HLA in healthy donors. Amplification used 60 Vbeta primers and 13 Jbeta primers. Assay used: immunoSEQ multiplex PCR; TCRdb lists only in-frame clones, some missing. Of around 99,000 clones in the sample, 60% to 80% were seen once. The material sequenced was PBMCs. The receptors were sampled from a man between 18 and 29 years old in good health and CMV-seronegative.

For the CDR3, the DNA is TGCGCCAGCAGTCAAGGGTCCGGGAAGAGAACCCCGGATCGGCAGTTCTTC. Encoded protein: CASSQGSGKRTPDRQFF. The gene calls are TRBV23-1 and TRBJ2-1; D perhaps matches TRBD2 (5 bases). TRBV23-1 carries the ORF label, with uncertain function. The germline V and J ends were trimmed by 2 bases and 12 bases, with 26 bases remaining between them. This CDR3 has 17 residues.

This chain uses TRBV7-3 with TRBJ1-6; maybe TRBD1 (6 bases). This CDR3 region has 14 residues. Germline V gene data show CDR1 as SGHTA and CDR2 as FQGTGA. Trimming took 2 bases from V and 7 from J, leaving 9 bases between them. The chain's CDR3 is CASSLGGQNSPLHF. For the CDR3, the DNA is TGTGCCAGCAGCTTAGGGGGCCAAAATTCACCCCTCCACTTT.

The CDR3 spells CASNQRGGPETQYF. In nucleotides, the CDR3 is TGCGCCAGCAATCAGCGGGGGGGCCCAGAGACCCAGTACTTC. The chain has TRBV5-1 and TRBJ2-5; the match to TRBD2 covers 10 bases. The V segment lost 6 bases and the J segment 4 bases; nucleotides outside the gene matches: 6. This CDR3 has 14 residues. Germline V gene data show CDR1 as SGHRS and CDR2 as YFSETQ.

This rearrangement joins TRBV19 to TRBJ1-1; no firm D call. Germline-derived CDR1 and CDR2 are LNHDA and SQIVND (reference sequence). This CDR3 region has 15 residues. Trimming took off 6 bases at V and 5 bases at J, with 19 bases between the two ends. The CDR3 loop is CASRDDGNRETEAFF. In DNA form, the CDR3 reads TGTGCCAGTAGGGATGACGGAAATCGGGAGACTGAAGCTTTCTTT.

This clone has only a few counts. This CDR3 reads CASSLAGPNTEAFF. The CDR3 DNA reads as TGTGCCAGCAGCTTGGCAGGGCCGAACACTGAAGCTTTCTTT. The V and J genes are TRBV5-4 and TRBJ1-1; a possible D gene is TRBD1 (5 bases). The V gene's germline CDR1 is SGHNT and CDR2 YYREEE (reference sequence). V was clipped by 0 bases and J by 1 base, with 7 bases between them. The CDR3 is made up of 14 amino acids.